This T cell receptor beta chain was found in a study of breast tumors, draining lymph nodes, adjacent tissues listed by TCRdb under 2016. About the full investigation: TCR beta repertoires were compared across tumor, adjacent nontumor tissue and axillary lymph nodes obtained from breast cancer patients. In human breast cancer, the study set out to assess how tumor, surrounding tissue and draining lymph node repertoires relate to one another and whether T cells might be exchanged between them. Points the paper makes about the study in general: The conclusion that tumor T cells originate in lymph nodes was presented as consistent with a hypothesis rather than as directly demonstrated. The data were considered consistent with the idea that most tumor T cells come from the lymph node and then expand in tumor tissue. T-cell repertoire diversity in tumors was found to be lower than in lymph nodes but higher than in nontumor tissue, and preferential V and J gene usage was observed. Tumor and nontumor tissue repertoires were significantly more similar in luminal-like than in basal-like breast cancer.

The lymph node samples were taken from the axillary draining lymph nodes of breast cancer patients. Sequencing instrument: Illumina HiSeq 2000. Multiplex PCR amplification was used to generate the TCR beta chain libraries. The amplified TCR beta chain products were analyzed by high-throughput sequencing. TCRdb took the public reads, trimmed them with fastp at Q25, ran MiXCR for clone calling and kept in-frame beta chains. When rows share a CDR3 protein, they turn into one entry using the most common DNA and genes. The sample contains about 270,000 distinct CDR3 sequences, 30% of them found a single time. Of the sample, around 1.1% falls within the top ten clones. This clonotype has a count of ten or more. Its antigen is currently not known. No qualities accompany the bases; no much larger clone lies one base away. This receptor was obtained from a female donor with breast cancer. Some clones in this sample may be carry-over from other donors' samples. Sequenced sample: axillary lymph node tissue.

The CDR3 corresponds to CSVIRARDRSVNEQFF. The DNA reads TGCAGCGTGATCCGAGCCCGGGACAGGTCGGTCAATGAGCAGTTCTTC. The chain was built from TRBV29-1 and TRBJ2-1, with TRBD1 matching 8 junction bases. Trimming takes 6 bases off V and 6 bases off J; junction bases not matched to a gene: 16. Spanning cysteine to phenylalanine, the CDR3 consists of 16 amino acids. The entry retains the CDR3 DNA only, 48 bases that are in frame from base 1. From a lookup of the germline V gene, CDR1 and CDR2 are SQVTM and ANQGSEA.